This T cell receptor beta chain was sequenced in a study of radiotherapy plus CTLA-4 blockade in lung cancer. Whole-study context: Disease control was present in around a third of patients, and objective responses in roughly 17%.

Trimming shortened V by 5 bases and J by 6 bases, and 19 bases separated the two germline ends. The CDR3 spans 16 residues. From germline, CDR1 is SGHAT and CDR2 FQDESV (reference sequence). Profiled with immunoSEQ multiplex PCR; TCRdb holds only in-frame clones, not every one. Among just under 45,000 clones listed, 55% to 80% were seen once. The sample in question was peripheral blood, obtained from a patient treated with radiotherapy plus ipilimumab. The chain uses TRBV11-1 and TRBJ2-2; perhaps TRBD2 as D (6 bases). The receptor was derived from a human donor with non-small cell lung cancer who had a partial response to radiotherapy plus ipilimumab. This CDR3 is CASSPNDRLGAGELFF. The CDR3 region has the DNA TGTGCCAGCAGCCCTAACGACAGACTAGGGGCCGGGGAGCTGTTTTTT.